Detailed here is one T cell receptor beta chain. This clone was picked up a small number of times. Its antigen is not yet known. One base away there is no much larger clone; base qualities are not given. The entire amount of isolated RNA was reverse transcribed using the High Capacity cDNA Reverse Transcription Kit, so the sequenced TCRB transcripts were expressed ones. Naive, central memory and regulatory T cell samples underwent deep immunoSEQ sequencing, averaging about 3.57 million total reads per sample. After sorted cells were lysed in RLT buffer, RNA was extracted with DNase-treated RNeasy Micro or Mini kits, with the choice depending on cell number. Each cell subset was processed separately to prevent cross-contamination, with patient and healthy donor samples processed together. TCRB sequences were amplified from cDNA with the immunoSEQ multiplex PCR, producing 87-bp fragments spanning the CDR3 region. Amplicons were sequenced on the Illumina HiSeq platform. In the original analysis: PCR bias was corrected computationally using synthetic template baselines, and reads within Hamming distance 2 were collapsed, with unmergeable singletons discarded. Reads were aligned to IMGT to assign V, D and J genes, CDR3 length, and insertions or deletions at six rearrangement sites. Within each subset, clonotype counts were normalized to sorted cell number, after which true diversity and Gini coefficients were computed with the tcR R package. The overlap coefficient, calculated on TCRB nucleotide sequences, was used to measure repertoire sharing. As a proxy for the pre-selection repertoire, out-of-frame TCRB sequences from naive cells were analyzed. The immuneACCESS repertoire file appears here via TCRdb, limited to in-frame rearrangements. These files lack a portion of the clones; in checked studies, under half of the deficit traces to unresolved V genes, and the cause of the others is not known. V and J calls and clone size are given by that table; D and trimming were obtained from the DNA. For this sample the table gives 680,000 or so clones, of which around an eighth were detected only once. 0.02% to 0.025% of the sample goes to the ten largest clones.

Each donor gave one peripheral blood draw, averaging about 100 mL, which was collected into heparinised tubes. Using a panel that included CD45RO, CCR7, CD25, CD127, CD95 and CD27, naive, central memory, regulatory and stem cell-like memory CD4+ T cells were sorted on a BD FACSAria II. Every sorted population had a purity above 98%. Right away, PBMCs were isolated by Lymphoprep density gradient centrifugation and were stained directly, with no culture step. So that batch effects would be minimized, each experiment stained and sorted samples in pairs, pairing one healthy donor with one patient. The data were taken from a study of beta chain features in type 1 diabetes (dated by TCRdb to 2017 to 2018). Looking at the study overall: Mean age, gender distribution, total cell number and subset yield did not differ between patients and healthy donors. A total of 107,917,701 sorted cells were examined across all samples, and the number of cells per subset was strongly correlated with RNA yield. In the study, recently diagnosed type 1 diabetes patients and matched healthy donors were compared on the TCRB repertoires of their sorted circulating CD4+ T cell subsets. Whereas all 28 donors provided naive and central memory subsets, regulatory and stem cell-like memory subsets were isolated from just 8 patients and roughly eight healthy donors. Broad study findings and their caveats: A moderate but significant shortening of TCRB CDR3 length was observed in type 1 diabetes patients in all four CD4+ subsets. At VDJ recombination sites, patients with type 1 diabetes made fewer insertions and deleted more nucleotides, a pattern implying thymic rearrangement abnormalities. Only small numbers of individuals were included in the HLA sub-analyses, which left unresolved whether HLA type had any influence on TCRB rearrangement. Naive, central memory and regulatory TCRB repertoires appeared to be more alike among patients than among healthy donors. Because cDNA was sequenced instead of genomic DNA, activated cells with high expression could be over-represented, although the groups did not differ in activation or CD3 levels. PCR may preferentially amplify shorter templates, but because patient and control samples were amplified and corrected together, any resulting skew would affect both groups equally.

The CDR3 measures 15 amino acids from cysteine to phenylalanine. Just CDR3 DNA is preserved here, 45 bases in frame from base 1. V is cut back by 3 bases and J by 3 bases, with 6 bases in the junction unmatched. Looking up the germline V gene (reference sequence) yields CDR1 SEHNR and CDR2 FQNEAQ. This clonotype originated in a man aged 18 to 35 with type 1 diabetes. The specimen was naive CD4+ T cells from blood. The cell subset or site label on this specimen signifies: true naive CD4+ T cells. Recombination linked TRBV7-9 to TRBJ1-1, with TRBD1 matching 8 junction bases. The nucleotides read TGTGCCAGCAGCTTCGCCCAGACAGGGGACACTGAAGCTTTCTTT. It codes for CASSFAQTGDTEAFF.